This paragraph reports one TCR beta chain. The V end lost 3 bases, the J end lost 3 bases, and 8 bases lay between the germline ends. Germline V gene sequence: CDR1 DFQATT, CDR2 SNEGSKA (reference sequence). The CDR3 covers 12 residues. The sample belongs to a study of blood T cell repertoires in COVID-19. This table comes from immunoSEQ multiplex PCR, and its TCRdb copy is limited to in-frame clones, with some not included. The data show roughly 190,000 clones, 84% seen once. Sequencing was carried out using peripheral blood. The chain combines TRBV20-1 with TRBJ1-1, with a tentative D call TRBD1 (5 bases). This clonotype was sampled from a woman between 70 and 85 years old with active or convalescent COVID-19. CDR3 residues: CSASQGYTEAFF. The DNA of the CDR3 is TGCAGTGCTAGTCAGGGTTACACTGAAGCTTTCTTT.